Following are 9 T cell receptor beta chains from one sample sequenced in a study of CD8 T cells in Susac syndrome. The authors reverse transcribed roughly 0.5 to 1 ug RNA with random hexamers. TCRdb fed the immunoSEQ multiplex PCR reads into MiXCR, producing one record per CDR3 protein. The repertoire holds roughly 130,000 distinct CDR3 sequences, about 95% seen once, with around 0.12% in the top ten. The sequenced material came from CD4+ T cells from PBMCs. These TCRs come from a human donor in good health.

The chain combines TRBV7-9 with TRBJ1-2, with 7 bases identical to TRBD1. The CDR3 spans 14 residues. J lost 4 bases, V lost 0 bases, and 2 bases had no gene match. Germline loops: CDR1 SEHNR, CDR2 FQNEAQ (reference sequence). The CDR3 reads CASSLAGQFYGYTF. CDR3 bases: TGTGCCAGCAGCTTAGCGGGACAGTTCTATGGCTACACCTTC.

In DNA form, the CDR3 reads TGCAGCGTTCGTGGGGGGACGAACACCGGGGAGCTGTTTTTT. It translates to CSVRGGTNTGELFF. The V call is TRBV29-1, the J call TRBJ2-2, with a possible D match to TRBD2 (6 bases). The CDR3 totals 14 residues. Germline CDR1 is SQVTM and CDR2 is ANQGSEA. The V gene lost 5 bases and the J gene lost 0 bases, with 10 bases spanning the gap.

This chain connects TRBV6-6 to TRBJ1-2; perhaps TRBD1 as D (5 bases). Germline CDR1 and CDR2: MNHNY and SVGAGI (reference sequence). Trimming pared 2 bases from V and 2 bases from J, leaving 9 bases between. The CDR3 is 14 residues long. The CDR3, as DNA: TGTGCCAGCAGTTACGGGGGAACAAACTATGGCTACACCTTC. This gives the protein CASSYGGTNYGYTF.

The chain has TRBV5-6 and TRBJ2-5; D not resolved. The ends were cut back, 2 bases at V and 1 base at J, with 18 bases in the middle. Per germline, CDR1 SGHDT and CDR2 YYEEEE. This CDR3 is built from 17 residues. CDR3 nucleotide sequence: TGTGCCAGCAGCTTTGGTATCCGGCAGAGCCTCCAAGAGACCCAGTACTTC. It specifies CASSFGIRQSLQETQYF.

The chain couples TRBV3-1 to TRBJ1-1; TRBD1 matches at 8 bases. V lost 3 bases, J lost 0 bases, and 0 bases stayed unmatched. CDR1 and CDR2 (germline): LGHDT, YNNKEL (reference sequence). CDR3 size: 14 residues. The CDR3 loop is CASSQTGVNTEAFF. CDR3 in DNA: TGTGCCAGCAGCCAGACAGGGGTGAACACTGAAGCTTTCTTT. Using reference TRBV3-1 and TRBJ1-1 for the parts outside the CDR3, the full variable domain is DTAVSQTPKYLVTQMGNDKSIKCEQNLGHDTMYWYKQDSKKFLKIMFSYNNKELIINETVPNRFSPKSPDKAHLNLHINSLELGDSAVYFCASSQTGVNTEAFFGQGTRLTVV.

This sequence joins TRBV6-5 and TRBJ2-7; possibly TRBD1 for D (5 bases). The CDR3 is 13 amino acids. V lost 4 bases to trimming and J lost 2 bases, with 9 bases between them. In germline, CDR1 is MNHEY, CDR2 SVGAGI. CDR3 bases: TGTGCCAGCAGTTTCAGGGCGACCTACGAGCAGTACTTC. Residues: CASSFRATYEQYF.

The chain employs TRBV27 and TRBJ2-3; TRBD1 aligns across 9 bases. The V segment lost 5 bases and the J segment 1 base; nucleotides outside the gene matches: 4. This CDR3 is 15 amino acids long. Germline lookup yields CDR1 MNHEY and CDR2 SMNVEV (reference sequence). The CDR3 protein is CASSPGQGRTDTQYF. The CDR3 DNA follows: TGTGCCAGCAGTCCAGGACAGGGGCGCACAGATACGCAGTATTTT.

The chain links TRBV29-1 to TRBJ2-3; D gene unclear. The CDR3 runs 12 residues. CDR1 is SQVTM and CDR2 is ANQGSEA in the germline V gene. V was cut by 7 bases and J by 6 bases, with 14 bases left in between. The CDR3 loop reads CSALDPSDTQYF. The DNA for the CDR3 is TGCAGCGCCCTGGATCCCTCCGATACGCAGTATTTT.

The table lists this clonotype with a few counts. The V and J genes are TRBV5-1 and TRBJ2-5; D possibly corresponds to TRBD1 (6 bases). The CDR3 is 14 residues long. Germline values: CDR1 SGHRS, CDR2 YFSETQ. Deletions cut 4 bases from V and 2 bases from J, with 12 bases between. CDR3 sequence reads: CASSTGQPQETQYF. CDR3 DNA sequence: TGCGCCAGCAGCACCGGACAGCCTCAAGAGACCCAGTACTTC.